Presented here are 8 T cell receptor beta chains from one specimen sequenced in a study of shared clonotypes between healthy human individuals. The method was immunoSEQ multiplex PCR; TCRdb's version includes in-frame clones alone and lacks a portion of them. The sample yields 2 million to 2.5 million clones, around 95% seen once. The sequencing input was naive CD4+ T cells sorted from blood. Subset reported: CD45RA+ positively selected. The receptors derive from a man aged 18 to 30 in good health.

The CDR3 reads CASSRGDLEAFF. The CDR3 nucleotides read TGTGCCAGCAGCCGGGGGGACCTTGAAGCTTTCTTT. This chain connects TRBV28 to TRBJ1-1; tentatively, D is TRBD1 (5 bases). This CDR3 contains 12 residues. V was clipped by 6 bases and J by 7 bases, with 12 bases between them. Germline lookup yields CDR1 MDHEN and CDR2 SYDVKM. The entire variable domain, with the rest obtained from reference TRBV28 and TRBJ1-1, is as follows: DVKVTQSSRYLVKRTGEKVFLECVQDMDHENMFWYRQDPGLGLRLIYFSYDVKMKEKGDIPEGYSVSREKKERFSLILESASTNQTSMYLCASSRGDLEAFFGQGTRLTVV.

J is TRBJ2-3 and V is TRBV5-1; 11 bases are a match to TRBD2. Germline values: CDR1 SGHRS, CDR2 YFSETQ. V was clipped by 5 bases and J by 1 base; unmatched bases: 9. The CDR3 runs 17 residues. Here the CDR3 DNA reads TGCGCCAGCAGGGCGAGGGAGGGACTAGCGGGCACAGATACGCAGTATTTT. Encoded protein: CASRAREGLAGTDTQYF.

This chain links TRBV5-1 with TRBJ1-6; 7 bases are shared with TRBD1. The germline CDR1 and CDR2 sequences are SGHRS and YFSETQ. The trim removed 0 bases at V and 9 bases at J, leaving 6 bases unmatched. The CDR3 is 15 amino acids. The CDR3 DNA follows: TGCGCCAGCAGCTTGGAAACAGGGGTAAGTTCACCCCTCCACTTT. This translates into CASSLETGVSSPLHF.

The V and J genes are TRBV7-2 and TRBJ2-1, with no clear D. V was clipped by 4 bases and J by 4 bases, with 5 bases between them. This CDR3 region has 12 residues. Germline lookup yields CDR1 SGHTA and CDR2 FQGNSA. The CDR3 loop reads CASSWAYNEQFF. CDR3 DNA sequence: TGTGCCAGCAGCTGGGCATACAATGAGCAGTTCTTC.

The chain is built from TRBV21-1 and TRBJ1-2. TRBV21-1 is flagged as a pseudogene. The CDR3 covers 15 residues. CDR3 sequence reads: CASSKVGGVNYGYTF. CDR3 nucleotide sequence: TGTGCCAGCAGCAAAGTGGGGGGCGTAAACTATGGCTACACCTTC.

The chain combines TRBV4-1 with TRBJ2-7; no definite D call. This CDR3 is 14 amino acids long. Germline V lookup: CDR1 MGHRA, CDR2 YSYEKL. The V gene lost 6 bases and the J gene lost 4 bases, with 16 bases spanning the gap. The CDR3 nucleotides read TGCGCCAGCAGTTTAGGCCAACTTGGTTACGAGCAGTACTTC. Amino acids: CASSLGQLGYEQYF.

The rearrangement joins TRBV19 to TRBJ2-5, with 9 bases matching TRBD1. Looked up from germline, CDR1 is LNHDA and CDR2 is SQIVND (reference sequence). V gave up 4 bases and J gave up 5 bases; unmatched junction bases: 8. The CDR3 has 15 amino acids. The CDR3 bases are TGTGCCAGTAGTACCCACAGGGGGCGAACCGAGACCCAGTACTTC. This gives the protein CASSTHRGRTETQYF.

The rearrangement uses TRBV28 and TRBJ1-5, with TRBD1 matching over 7 bases. Germline V gene data show CDR1 as MDHEN and CDR2 as SYDVKM. The CDR3 contains 14 residues. V gave up 8 bases and J gave up 3 bases; unmatched junction bases: 7. CDR3 amino acids: CASLTGVDNQPQHF. The CDR3 DNA follows: TGTGCCAGCCTAACAGGGGTGGACAATCAGCCCCAGCATTTT.